The 20 T cell receptor beta chains below were found in one sample sequenced in a study of cytomegalovirus exposure and HLA in healthy donors. Both 60 Vbeta primers and 13 Jbeta primers went into the PCR. Assay: immunoSEQ multiplex PCR; the TCRdb copy retains only in-frame clones and omits some. Of about 140,000 clones listed, 8.5% to 10% were seen once; the top ten hold 1.5% to 2%. The sequencing input was PBMCs. Source of these receptors: a man aged 45-65 years in good health and CMV-seronegative.

This clone was observed a handful of times. In DNA form, the CDR3 reads TGCAGCGTGCAGGGGGCTGTAAGAGATGGCTACACCTTC. Amino acids: CSVQGAVRDGYTF. J is TRBJ1-2 and V is TRBV29-1, with TRBD1 matching 8 bases. Unmatched junction bases numbered 9, after V lost 6 bases and J lost 6 bases. The length of the CDR3 is 13 residues. Germline CDR1 and CDR2: SQVTM and ANQGSEA.

This clone was detected a few times. The genes are TRBV29-1 and TRBJ2-2; 7 bases are shared with TRBD1. There are 15 residues in the CDR3. V lost 7 bases to trimming and J lost 5 bases; unmatched junction nucleotides: 13. CDR1 and CDR2 from the germline V gene are SQVTM and ANQGSEA. The CDR3 DNA follows: TGCAGCGCATCGACTCTGGACAGGTCGACCGGGGAGCTGTTTTTT. As protein: CSASTLDRSTGELFF.

The sample holds a few counts of this clone. Here the CDR3 reads CASSVSFYSEAFF. DNA for the CDR3: TGTGCCAGCAGCGTTTCCTTCTACAGTGAAGCTTTCTTT. The chain has TRBV9 and TRBJ1-1; D is unresolved. Germline V gives CDR1 SGDLS, CDR2 YYNGEE. V lost 2 bases, J lost 7 bases, and 12 bases lay in between. The CDR3 consists of 13 residues.

This clone was picked up a small number of times. The chain carries TRBV19 and TRBJ2-2, with 7 bases identical to TRBD1. From germline, CDR1 is LNHDA and CDR2 SQIVND (reference sequence). This CDR3 is built from 13 residues. J was trimmed by 6 bases and V by 4 bases; bases with no gene match: 2. CDR3 DNA: TGTGCCAGTAGTACAACAGGGGCCGGGGAGCTGTTTTTT. It yields the protein CASSTTGAGELFF.

This clone has just a few counts. The chain recombines TRBV14 with TRBJ2-5; 7 nucleotides match TRBD1. CDR1 is SGHDN, CDR2 FVKESK, per germline. The CDR3 consists of 15 residues. Germline trimming cut 3 bases from V and 4 bases from J; bases unmatched to any gene: 8. CDR3 loop: CASSQPLGQIETQYF. CDR3 bases: TGTGCCAGCAGCCAGCCCCTGGGACAGATAGAGACCCAGTACTTC.

This clone has more than one count but fewer than ten. The chain uses TRBV5-1 and TRBJ2-5, with 9 positions matching TRBD2. Germline CDR1 SGHRS, CDR2 YFSETQ. Trimming took 1 base from V and 0 from J; bases not matched to a gene: 1. The CDR3 loop spans 15 amino acids. The CDR3 nucleotides are TGCGCCAGCAGCTTGCTAGCGGGGAACCAAGAGACCCAGTACTTC. Translation: CASSLLAGNQETQYF.

This clone was counted between two and nine times. CDR3 residues: CASSESTGKYEKLFF. In DNA form, the CDR3 reads TGTGCCAGCAGTGAATCTACAGGGAAGTATGAAAAACTGTTTTTT. V gene TRBV25-1 combines with J gene TRBJ1-4; D possibly corresponds to TRBD1 (6 bases). The germline gives CDR1 MGHDK, CDR2 SYGVNS. The CDR3 spans 15 residues. Trimming took off 1 base at V and 6 bases at J, with 12 bases between the two ends. Based on the CDR3 plus reference TRBV25-1 and TRBJ1-4, the full variable domain is EADIYQTPRYLVIGTGKKITLECSQTMGHDKMYWYQQDPGMELHLIHYSYGVNSTEKGDLSSESTVSRIRTEHFPLTLESARPSHTSQYLCASSESTGKYEKLFFGSGTQLSVL.

J is TRBJ1-1 and V is TRBV6-1; the D gene is possibly TRBD1 (5 bases). V lost 6 bases and J lost 2, with 13 bases in between. The CDR3 covers 14 residues. Germline loops: CDR1 MNHNS, CDR2 SASEGT. The CDR3 DNA sequence: TGTGCCAGCAGCGGATTGGGGGGTAACACTGAAGCTTTCTTT. Translated, it gives CASSGLGGNTEAFF.

The gene calls are TRBV7-7 and TRBJ2-2; 8 bases line up with TRBD1. The CDR3 is 13 amino acids. Germline V gene data show CDR1 as SSHAT and CDR2 as FNYEAQ (reference sequence). The V gene end was trimmed by 11 bases and the J gene end by 2 bases; junction bases not matched to a gene: 4. CDR3 DNA sequence: TGTGCCGCCGGGACAGGAAACACCGGGGAGCTGTTTTTT. This sequence encodes CAAGTGNTGELFF. Variable domain in full (rest from reference TRBV7-7 and TRBJ2-2): GAGVSQSPRYKVTKRGQDVTLRCDPISSHATLYWYQQALGQGPEFLTYFNYEAQPDKSGLPSDRFSAERPEGSISTLTIQRTEQRDSAMYRCAAGTGNTGELFFGEGSRLTVL.

Only a few counts were recorded for this clone. The chain employs TRBV4-1 and TRBJ1-2; D gene unclear. CDR1 is MGHRA and CDR2 is YSYEKL in the germline V gene. CDR3 length: 14 residues. Deletions cut 1 base from V and 6 bases from J, with 12 bases between. CDR3: CASSQVGGLDGYTF. The CDR3 nucleotides read TGCGCCAGCAGCCAAGTGGGAGGGTTGGATGGCTACACCTTC.

This chain uses TRBV27 with TRBJ2-7; tentative D call: TRBD1 (5 bases). Trimming stripped 2 bases from V and 2 bases from J, with 7 bases between. Germline CDR1 and CDR2: MNHEY and SMNVEV (reference sequence). The CDR3 runs to 13 residues. The CDR3 DNA reads TGTGCCAGCAGTTTAAGGACAACCTACGAGCAGTACTTC. Amino acid sequence: CASSLRTTYEQYF.

The rearrangement uses TRBV5-1 and TRBJ1-5, with TRBD1 identical over 7 bases. This CDR3 contains 16 residues. Germline CDR1 SGHRS, CDR2 YFSETQ. V was clipped by 4 bases and J by 0 bases; unmatched bases: 7. The CDR3, as DNA: TGCGCCAGCAGCCCGGGGGGGACAGATAGCAATCAGCCCCAGCATTTT. Translating gives CASSPGGTDSNQPQHF.

The chain has TRBV7-3 and TRBJ2-1, with 8 bases that match TRBD2. CDR1 is SGHTA and CDR2 is FQGTGA in the germline V gene. The J segment lost 9 bases and the V segment lost 1 base, leaving 11 bases of the junction unmatched. This CDR3 spans 16 amino acids. The CDR3 nucleotides read TGTGCCAGCAGCTTAAATCGGGGGGGGCCGCCTTCTGAGCAGTTCTTC. Protein: CASSLNRGGPPSEQFF.

The V gene is TRBV28, the J gene TRBJ1-1; TRBD1 might be the D (5 bases). The V gene's germline CDR1 is MDHEN and CDR2 SYDVKM. Trimming removed 8 bases from V and 4 bases from J, with 14 bases in between. The CDR3 runs to 13 residues. The CDR3 loop is CASRGGWATEAFF. The CDR3, as DNA: TGTGCCAGCCGGGGGGGGTGGGCCACTGAAGCTTTCTTT.

This sequence joins TRBV7-9 and TRBJ1-1; D is possibly TRBD1 (6 bases). V was trimmed by 5 bases and J by 5 bases, leaving 18 bases between them. In germline, CDR1 is SEHNR, CDR2 FQNEAQ (reference sequence). The CDR3 is made up of 15 amino acids. The CDR3, as DNA: TGTGCCAGCAGCAATGGTGCGGGGGGCAGGACTGAAGCTTTCTTT. Residues: CASSNGAGGRTEAFF.

The gene calls are TRBV2 and TRBJ2-7; TRBD1 is a possible D gene (5 bases). Looked up from germline, CDR1 is SNHLY and CDR2 is FYNNEI. Trimming took off 10 bases at V and 3 bases at J, with 19 bases between the two ends. The CDR3 has 14 residues. CDR3 nucleotide sequence: TGTGCCACTAAGACAGAACTACTGGTCTACGAGCAGTACTTC. Its protein product is CATKTELLVYEQYF.

This rearrangement joins TRBV5-1 to TRBJ1-1, with D possibly matching TRBD1 (6 bases). Germline V CDR1 and CDR2: SGHRS, YFSETQ. The CDR3 has 16 residues. Trimming removed 0 bases from V and 2 bases from J, with 14 bases in between. DNA of the CDR3: TGCGCCAGCAGCTTGGCAGGTGCGGGGGGCAACACTGAAGCTTTCTTT. The encoded protein is CASSLAGAGGNTEAFF.

Of note for this clone: In the same sample, other DNA sequences code for this CDR3. The genes are TRBV5-1 and TRBJ2-5, with 7 bases aligning to TRBD2. From germline, CDR1 is SGHRS and CDR2 YFSETQ. The CDR3 totals 14 residues. Trimming cost V 2 bases and J 2 bases; bases outside gene matches: 3. The CDR3 DNA follows: TGCGCCAGCAGCTTCGGAGCGGGGCAAGAGACCCAGTACTTC. This sequence encodes CASSFGAGQETQYF. The whole variable domain, remainder taken from reference TRBV5-1 and TRBJ2-5, is KAGVTQTPRYLIKTRGQQVTLSCSPISGHRSVSWYQQTPGQGLQFLFEYFSETQRNKGNFPGRFSGRQFSNSRSEMNVSTLELGDSALYLCASSFGAGQETQYFGPGTRLLVL.

The rearrangement joins TRBV5-8 to TRBJ1-2; 7 bases map to TRBD1. V shed 5 bases, J shed 4 bases, and the junction held 8 bases outside the gene matches. Per germline, CDR1 SGHTS and CDR2 YDEGEE. The length of the CDR3 is 14 residues. The CDR3 region has the DNA TGTGCCAGCAGAAGGGGGCGGGTAGGCTATGGCTACACCTTC. Translating gives CASRRGRVGYGYTF.

This chain's CDR3 is CASSSGGQGANYGYTF. CDR3 DNA sequence: TGTGCCAGCAGCTCCGGAGGACAGGGGGCTAACTATGGCTACACCTTC. This rearrangement joins TRBV7-3 to TRBJ1-2, with TRBD1 matching 10 bases. The CDR3 runs 16 residues. J was trimmed by 0 bases and V by 4 bases; bases with no gene match: 5. Per germline, CDR1 SGHTA and CDR2 FQGTGA.